The present T cell receptor (beta chain) was sequenced within a study of memory CD4+ T cells and cytomegalovirus serostatus. The sort gate was single viable CD3+CD4+CD8-CD45RO+ cells for memory CD4+ T cells. Total CD4+ T cells were enriched by CD4 positive selection. Trimming took 2 bases from V and 3 from J, leaving 11 bases between them. CDR3 length: 14 residues. CDR1 is SEHNR, CDR2 FQNEAQ, per germline (reference sequence). TCRdb's table, derived via immunoSEQ multiplex PCR, lists solely in-frame clones and lacks some. Here the sample spans tens of thousands of clones, around 70% being singletons. Of note for this clone: Other DNA sequences in this specimen translate into the identical CDR3.

The sequencing sample was made of memory CD4+ T cells from blood. This clonotype was obtained from an adult in good health and CMV-seropositive. The gene calls are TRBV7-9 and TRBJ2-7; possible D gene TRBD2, 5 bases. The CDR3 loop reads CASSLWGVDYEQYF. CDR3 DNA sequence: TGTGCCAGCAGCTTATGGGGAGTAGACTACGAGCAGTACTTC.